A selection of T cell receptor beta chains follows, all from one sample in a study of blood T cell repertoires in COVID-19. TCRdb keeps only in-frame clones here, not all; method: immunoSEQ multiplex PCR. The table lists 100,000 to 150,000 clones, 85% to 90% of them singletons, with about 7.3% in the top ten. Sequenced material: peripheral blood. These receptors were taken from a man aged 50 or older with acute or convalescent COVID-19. The CDR3 runs from the conserved cysteine through the conserved F or W. A D gene is named only where the DNA matches it firmly.

v_gene	len	d_gene	j_gene	CDR3nt	CDR3aa
TRBV12-3/TRBV12-4	13	TRBD1	TRBJ2-2	TGTGCCAGCCGGGACAGGTACACCGGGGAGCTGTTTTTT	CASRDRYTGELFF
TRBV12-3/TRBV12-4	13	NA	TRBJ2-7	TGTGCCAGCAGTTTAGGGGGGGTCTACGAGCAGTACTTC	CASSLGGVYEQYF
TRBV5-1	16	TRBD2	TRBJ2-3	TGCGCCAGCAGCGGAAATAGCGGGAAGGGCTCAGATACGCAGTATTTT	CASSGNSGKGSDTQYF
TRBV30	15	NA	TRBJ1-4	TGTGCCTGGAGTGCCGCGTCAGGGACTAATGAAAAACTGTTTTTT	CAWSAASGTNEKLFF
TRBV5-1	14	TRBD2	TRBJ2-7	TGCGCCAGCAGCTTGGACGCGGGGGCCTACGAGCAGTACTTC	CASSLDAGAYEQYF
TRBV9	17	NA	TRBJ1-2	TGTGCCAGCAGCGAGTCACCAGGGACACTACCAAACTATGGCTACACCTTC	CASSESPGTLPNYGYTF
TRBV4-1	16	TRBD2	TRBJ2-3	TGCGCCAGCAGCCAAGTCAGGACTAGCTTCGCAGATACGCAGTATTTT	CASSQVRTSFADTQYF
TRBV6-5	13	TRBD2	TRBJ2-5	TGTGCCAGCAGTATAAGGACTAGCGGCTCCCAGTACTTC	CASSIRTSGSQYF
TRBV6-6	16	TRBD1	TRBJ1-5	TGTGCCAGCAGTTACTCGCCGGGACAGGGAAGTCAGCCCCAGCATTTT	CASSYSPGQGSQPQHF
TRBV5-1	15	TRBD1	TRBJ1-3	TGCGCCAGCAGCTCTATTACGGGACAGGGAAACACCATATATTTT	CASSSITGQGNTIYF
TRBV7-9	13	TRBD1	TRBJ1-2	TGTGCCAGCAGCTCGGGACAGAACTATGGCTACACCTTC	CASSSGQNYGYTF
TRBV21-1	18	NA	TRBJ1-5	TGTGCCAGCAGCAAGGCCCCGGGGTTGGAGGATAGCAATCAGCCCCAGCATTTT	CASSKAPGLEDSNQPQHF